The 4 T cell receptor beta chains below come from one sample, sequenced in a study of beta chain features in type 1 diabetes. General study findings and limits: There was a moderate but significant shortening of TCRB CDR3s in all four CD4+ subsets of Type 1 diabetes patients.

The sequenced template was cDNA made from the entire isolated RNA. Assay: immunoSEQ multiplex PCR; the TCRdb copy retains only in-frame clones and omits some. The repertoire has 350,000 to 400,000 clones, over 9.5% of them found once; the top ten carry about 0.01%. These receptors lack a known antigen. Sample: naive CD4+ T cells from blood. Receptor source: a woman aged 18-29 years with type 1 diabetes.

For this clone: Other DNA variants within this sample encode the same CDR3. This sequence joins TRBV4-1 and TRBJ2-7; TRBD2 matches at 8 bases. Germline loops: CDR1 MGHRA, CDR2 YSYEKL. The CDR3 extends over 15 amino acids. V was clipped by 2 bases and J by 2 bases; unmatched bases: 5. The DNA of the CDR3 is TGCGCCAGCAGCCAACCTACTAGCGGAGCCTACGAGCAGTACTTC. Protein sequence: CASSQPTSGAYEQYF.

This clone was observed a few times. This chain connects TRBV30 to TRBJ2-3; D may be TRBD1 (6 bases). Trimming removed 3 bases from V and 5 bases from J, with 9 bases in between. Germline V gives CDR1 GTSNPN, CDR2 SVGIG (reference sequence). The CDR3 is made up of 12 amino acids. Here the CDR3 DNA reads TGTGCCTGGAGGGGACACATAGATACGCAGTATTTT. Its protein product is CAWRGHIDTQYF.

The chain employs TRBV7-3 and TRBJ2-1; the match to TRBD2 covers 7 bases. The germline V gene has CDR1 SGHTA and CDR2 FQGTGA. Trimming took 5 bases from V and 4 from J; bases not matched to a gene: 17. The CDR3 loop spans 18 amino acids. Here the CDR3 DNA reads TGTGCCAGCAGCCACCATTCTACTGGCCTAGCGGAATACAATGAGCAGTTCTTC. The encoded protein is CASSHHSTGLAEYNEQFF.

The chain joins TRBV29-1 to TRBJ2-1; the match to TRBD2 covers 9 bases. Germline CDR1 and CDR2: SQVTM and ANQGSEA. The CDR3 loop spans 12 amino acids. J was trimmed by 7 bases and V by 7 bases; bases with no gene match: 5. CDR3 coding DNA: TGCAGCGCGACTAGCGGAACTAATGAGCAGTTCTTC. Its translation: CSATSGTNEQFF.